This TCR beta chain originates from a study of CD8 T cells in ankylosing spondylitis. TCRdb ran MiXCR on the 5' RACE reads and lists one entry per CDR3 protein. The sample yields roughly 150,000 distinct CDR3 sequences, 30% to 35% seen once. This clonotype was observed a handful of times. V dropped 4 bases and J dropped 13 bases, with 14 bases sitting between them. Germline V gene lookup returns CDR1 MDHEN and CDR2 SYDVKM. The CDR3 loop spans 12 amino acids. The sample comprised synovial fluid, either unsorted or a sorted T cell fraction (not recorded which). This rearrangement joins TRBV28 to TRBJ2-1; tentative D call: TRBD1 (6 bases). This clonotype originated in a male donor with ankylosing spondylitis. The CDR3 nucleotides are TGTGCCAGCAGTTCACGTAAGGACAGCCAGTTCTTC. As protein: CASSSRKDSQFF.